This T cell receptor beta chain came from a study of shared clonotypes between healthy human individuals. Study at large: Researchers assigned three CD4 naive, three CD4 memory, two CD8 naive and one CD8 memory plate to each donor.

Turning to this clone: Its antigen remains unknown.

Trimming cost V 3 bases and J 4 bases; bases outside gene matches: 10. Germline CDR1 and CDR2: ENHRY and SYGVKD. This CDR3 comprises 16 residues. Authors' processing steps: Without quality scores, immunoSEQ junctional reads could not be filtered like full-length reads. Assay: immunoSEQ multiplex PCR; the TCRdb copy retains only in-frame clones and omits some. Clonal size and the V and J genes are those of that table, whereas D and trimming came from the DNA. The table records about 2.4 million clones, more than 80% of them present only once. Whole-study findings and limits: Represented diversity, genetic and exposure-history alike, was limited by few donors.

The source material was naive CD4+ T cells sorted from blood. The subset was: CD45RA+ positively selected. The J gene is TRBJ1-2, the V gene TRBV10-3; 8 bases align to TRBD1. The clonotype was recovered from a man aged 18 to 35 in good health. CDR3 sequence reads: CAISDGAGGWLYGYTF. CDR3 DNA sequence: TGTGCCATCAGTGATGGGGCAGGGGGCTGGCTCTATGGCTACACCTTC.